This is a list of T cell receptor beta chains from one sample in a study of blood T cell repertoires in COVID-19. Assay: immunoSEQ multiplex PCR; the TCRdb copy retains only in-frame clones and omits some. The sample contains fewer than 90,000 clones, around 72% of which appear only once. Sequenced material: peripheral blood. The receptors were gathered from a woman over 75 with acute or convalescent COVID-19. Both conserved end residues are part of each CDR3. A D gene is named only where the DNA matches it firmly. Part of the rows lack a size; the others show once, few, many or a class for expanded clones.

>TRBV9|TRBJ1-2|.|.
TGTGCCAGCAGCGTAGGCGGGGGTAACTATGGCTACACCTTC
CASSVGGGNYGYTF
>TRBV5-1|TRBJ2-7|.|.
TGCGCCAGCAAGGCCGGGACATCTCCCTCCTACGAGCAGTACTTC
CASKAGTSPSYEQYF
>TRBV7-2|TRBJ2-7|.|.
TGTGCCAGCAGCCCCGGTCCAGGCCAGAGCGAGCAGTACTTC
CASSPGPGQSEQYF
>TRBV4-2|TRBJ2-2|few|.
TGTGCCAGCAGCTTCGATAGGGGCACCGGGGAGCTGTTTTTT
CASSFDRGTGELFF
>TRBV5-4|TRBJ2-3|.|TRBD2
TGTGCCAGCAGCTACAGACTAGCAGACACAGATACGCAGTATTTT
CASSYRLADTDTQYF
>TRBV19|TRBJ1-1|few|TRBD1
TGTGCCAGTAGCCAACAGGGGGCGCGTAATGAAGCTTTCTTT
CASSQQGARNEAFF
>TRBV19|TRBJ2-3|.|TRBD2
TGTGCCAGTAGTATCCGGGGGGGGGTTAGCACAGATACGCAGTATTTT
CASSIRGGVSTDTQYF
>TRBV6-2/TRBV6-3|TRBJ2-1|.|.
TGTGCCAGCAGTGGGACAACCGTCAATGAGCAGTTCTTC
CASSGTTVNEQFF
>TRBV18|TRBJ2-6|.|.
TGTGCCAGCTCACCGGTTCCGGCGGCTGGGGCCAACGTCCTGACTTTC
CASSPVPAAGANVLTF
>TRBV6-5|TRBJ1-5|.|.
TGTGCCAGCAGTTACTCGGGAGGGGAAGGTCAGCCCCAGCATTTT
CASSYSGGEGQPQHF
>TRBV6-2/TRBV6-3|TRBJ1-5|.|.
TGTGCCAGCAGTTACCACAGGAGTAGCAATCAGCCCCAGCATTTT
CASSYHRSSNQPQHF
>TRBV7-3|TRBJ2-1|once|.
TGTGCCAGCAGCTTACAACACAGTTACAATGAGCAGTTCTTC
CASSLQHSYNEQFF
>TRBV5-6|TRBJ1-2|.|.
TGTGCCAGCAGGCGATCCAGGGCCTTGAACTATGGCTACACCTTC
CASRRSRALNYGYTF
>TRBV7-8|TRBJ2-7|many|TRBD2
TGTGCCAGCAGCTTACGCCGGTTCGGGAGGGGTTACTACGAGCAGTACTTC
CASSLRRFGRGYYEQYF
>TRBV18|TRBJ2-1|few|.
TGTGCCAGCTCACCGGCCACAGGGCCCAATGAGCAGTTCTTC
CASSPATGPNEQFF
>TRBV20-1|TRBJ2-1|few|.
TGCAGTGCTAGTGCCAGGTACAATGAGCAGTTCTTC
CSASARYNEQFF